Described below is a single TCR beta chain sequence and its context. These data originate in a study of shared T cell receptors in the human thymus. Repertoires were generated with immunoSEQ multiplex PCR, while TCRdb's copy carries only in-frame clones and drops some. The table has over 650,000 clones, 87% seen once; the top ten hold over 0.008%. V lost 4 bases and J lost 5; bases outside the gene matches: 15. This CDR3 region has 19 residues. Germline V lookup: CDR1 MDHEN, CDR2 SYDVKM. A further study also used this sample, focusing on human thymus T cells. That investigation notes: The donor group consisted of healthy Finnish infants who were having corrective surgery for congenital heart defects. Corrective cardiac operations yielded the resected thymus tissue. Within thymic and blood repertoires, V and J gene usage appeared to be biased. A high degree of thymic repertoire overlap among unrelated individuals was reported in related research.

The sequence was collected from a boy under two years old with a congenital heart defect. The V call is TRBV28, the J call TRBJ2-2; 11 nucleotides line up with TRBD2. Sequencing input: thymocytes. Here the CDR3 DNA reads TGTGCCAGCAGTTCTCCCCTTACGGCTAGCGGGGGGAGGACCGGGGAGCTGTTTTTT. It is translated as CASSSPLTASGGRTGELFF.